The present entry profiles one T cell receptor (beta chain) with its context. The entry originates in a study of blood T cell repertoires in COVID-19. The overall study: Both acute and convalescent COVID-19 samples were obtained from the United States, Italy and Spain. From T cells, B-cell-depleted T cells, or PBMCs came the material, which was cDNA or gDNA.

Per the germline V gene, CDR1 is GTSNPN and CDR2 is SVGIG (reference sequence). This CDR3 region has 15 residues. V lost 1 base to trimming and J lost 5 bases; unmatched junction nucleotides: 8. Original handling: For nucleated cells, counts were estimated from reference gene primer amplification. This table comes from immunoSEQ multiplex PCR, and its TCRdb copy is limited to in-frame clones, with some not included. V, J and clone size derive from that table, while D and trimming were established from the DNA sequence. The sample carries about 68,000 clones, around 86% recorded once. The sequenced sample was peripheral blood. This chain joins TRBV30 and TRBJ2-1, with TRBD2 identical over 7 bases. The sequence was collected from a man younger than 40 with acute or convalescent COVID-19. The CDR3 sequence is CAWSGDYAGDNEQFF. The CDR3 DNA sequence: TGTGCCTGGAGTGGAGACTACGCGGGGGACAATGAGCAGTTCTTC.